The 20 T cell receptor beta chains below come from one sample, sequenced in a study of cytomegalovirus exposure and HLA in healthy donors. The study ran its PCR with 60 Vbeta and 13 Jbeta primers. Method: immunoSEQ multiplex PCR; TCRdb's copy keeps in-frame clones and lacks some. The sample lists some 82,000 clones; approximately 84% were seen once. The sequencing sample was made of PBMCs. Receptors originate from a woman aged 45-60 years in good health and CMV-seronegative.

This clone was counted a single time. The chain employs TRBV2 and TRBJ2-3; D possibly corresponds to TRBD2 (5 bases). V was shortened by 6 bases and J by 5 bases, with 12 bases between the two germline ends. Looked up from germline, CDR1 is SNHLY and CDR2 is FYNNEI. CDR3 length equals 13 residues. The CDR3 nucleotides read TGTGCCAGCAGGCCCAGCGGAAAAGATACGCAGTATTTT. Residues: CASRPSGKDTQYF.

The chain couples TRBV14 to TRBJ2-1, with D possibly TRBD1 on 6 matching bases. Germline values: CDR1 SGHDN, CDR2 FVKESK. The CDR3 is 16 residues long. Deletions cut 2 bases from V and 3 bases from J, with 14 bases between. Here the CDR3 reads CASSQTGTIYYNEQFF. DNA of the CDR3: TGTGCCAGCAGCCAAACCGGGACAATCTACTACAATGAGCAGTTCTTC.

The chain joins TRBV15 to TRBJ2-3, with a possible D match to TRBD2 (6 bases). Germline CDR1 is LNHNV and CDR2 is YYDKDF (reference sequence). The CDR3 consists of 17 residues. The V gene lost 5 bases and the J gene lost 3 bases, with 21 bases spanning the gap. Here the CDR3 DNA reads TGTGCCACCAGCGGACCCCCCGGAGCGGGCTTGACAGATACGCAGTATTTT. It specifies CATSGPPGAGLTDTQYF.

In DNA, the CDR3 is TGTGCCAGCAGCTTCCTCGCGGGGGGGCGCCCTTCTTACAATGAGCAGTTCTTC. Protein sequence: CASSFLAGGRPSYNEQFF. The V and J genes are TRBV7-2 and TRBJ2-1; 9 positions match TRBD2. The germline V gene encodes CDR1 SGHTA and CDR2 FQGNSA. V gave up 3 bases and J gave up 4 bases; unmatched junction bases: 13. The CDR3 loop spans 18 amino acids.

This clone was observed once. DNA for the CDR3: TGTGCCATCAGCGATACAGGAAAGGGAAAAGAGACCCAGTACTTC. It codes for CAISDTGKGKETQYF. This chain links TRBV10-3 with TRBJ2-5, with D possibly matching TRBD1 (5 bases). Germline values: CDR1 ENHRY, CDR2 SYGVKD. This CDR3 is built from 15 residues. The V gene lost 6 bases and the J gene lost 3 bases, with 17 bases spanning the gap.

The chain couples TRBV10-1 to TRBJ1-1, with D possibly TRBD1 on 6 matching bases. The length of the CDR3 is 11 residues. Germline CDR1 is WNHNN and CDR2 is SYGVQD (reference sequence). The germline V and J ends were trimmed by 6 bases and 6 bases, with 8 bases remaining between them. CDR3 residues: CASRQGAEAFF. The CDR3 nucleotides read TGCGCCAGCAGACAGGGAGCTGAAGCTTTCTTT.

The chain links TRBV27 to TRBJ2-1; possibly TRBD1 for D (6 bases). The CDR3 runs to 15 residues. V shed 5 bases and J shed 0 bases, with 11 bases lying between them. Germline CDR1 reads MNHEY; CDR2 reads SMNVEV (reference sequence). The CDR3 spells CASSQDRNSYNEQFF. Here the CDR3 DNA reads TGTGCCAGCAGTCAAGACAGGAACTCCTACAATGAGCAGTTCTTC.

This sequence joins TRBV5-4 and TRBJ1-1; D unclear. V gave up 4 bases and J gave up 0 bases, with 16 bases separating them. The CDR3 runs 16 residues. CDR1 SGHNT and CDR2 YYREEE come from the germline V gene (reference sequence). The CDR3 coding sequence is TGTGCCAGCAGCCTCTTCGGTATCGCCCTGAACACTGAAGCTTTCTTT. This codes for CASSLFGIALNTEAFF.

The J gene is TRBJ2-1, the V gene TRBV4-3; D possibly corresponds to TRBD2 (5 bases). V lost 4 bases, J lost 3 bases, and 7 bases lay in between. CDR1 and CDR2 from the germline V gene are LGHNA and YSLEER. The CDR3 spans 13 residues. This CDR3 is CASSLGLYNEQFF. For the CDR3, the DNA is TGCGCCAGCAGCCTCGGACTCTACAATGAGCAGTTCTTC.

This chain links TRBV6-1 with TRBJ2-7, with D perhaps TRBD1 (7 bases). The CDR3 loop spans 14 amino acids. Germline CDR1 is MNHNS and CDR2 is SASEGT. The V gene lost 4 bases and the J gene lost 2 bases, with 12 bases spanning the gap. This CDR3 reads CASSGQGEAYEQYV. CDR3 coding DNA: TGTGCCAGCAGTGGGCAGGGGGAGGCCTACGAGCAGTACGTC.

The V gene is TRBV5-4, the J gene TRBJ2-7; 11 bases align to TRBD2. This CDR3 comprises 17 residues. In germline, CDR1 is SGHNT, CDR2 YYREEE (reference sequence). V lost 5 bases to trimming and J lost 2 bases; unmatched junction nucleotides: 12. The CDR3 DNA is TGTGCCAGCAGAGGCTTAGGACTAGCGGGTATTCCCTACGAGCAGTACTTC. Translating gives CASRGLGLAGIPYEQYF.

The rearrangement links TRBV19 to TRBJ2-1; 14 bases map to TRBD2. Germline CDR1 LNHDA, CDR2 SQIVND (reference sequence). J gave up 8 bases and V 4 bases, and 4 bases lay outside the gene matches. This CDR3 spans 15 amino acids. The CDR3 sequence is CASSRGLAGGDEQFF. CDR3 nucleotide sequence: TGTGCCAGTAGTAGAGGACTAGCGGGAGGCGATGAGCAGTTCTTC.

This chain uses TRBV4-3 with TRBJ1-2; a possible D gene is TRBD1 (6 bases). Germline V lookup: CDR1 LGHNA, CDR2 YSLEER. V was pared by 6 bases and J by 8 bases, with 16 bases between. This CDR3 region has 13 residues. The CDR3 DNA reads as TGCGCCAGCAGTACCTGGGCAGGGGAAGGCTACACCTTC. Its translation: CASSTWAGEGYTF.

The chain uses TRBV5-1 and TRBJ2-1, with TRBD2 matching 8 bases. V was pared by 5 bases and J by 7 bases, with 8 bases of the junction left unmatched. The CDR3 totals 14 residues. CDR1 is SGHRS, CDR2 YFSETQ, per germline. The CDR3 sequence is CASREAGALNEQFF. The CDR3 DNA reads as TGCGCCAGCAGAGAAGCGGGGGCCTTGAATGAGCAGTTCTTC.

The chain links TRBV27 to TRBJ1-1, with D maybe TRBD1 (5 bases). Germline V gene sequence: CDR1 MNHEY, CDR2 SMNVEV (reference sequence). The V gene lost 10 bases and the J gene lost 1 base, with 16 bases spanning the gap. The CDR3 contains 14 residues. For the CDR3, the DNA is TGTGCCACCCCGCGCGGAAGGGGGAACACTGAAGCTTTCTTT. Protein sequence: CATPRGRGNTEAFF.

Regarding this clone: This sample includes further DNA sequences coding for the same CDR3. V gene TRBV5-1 combines with J gene TRBJ2-4, with a tentative D call TRBD2 (6 bases). The germline gives CDR1 SGHRS, CDR2 YFSETQ. The CDR3 consists of 16 residues. Deletions cut 4 bases from V and 0 bases from J, with 14 bases between. CDR3 sequence (DNA): TGCGCCAGCAGCCTGGAATCGGGACTAGCCAAAAACATTCAGTACTTC. Protein sequence: CASSLESGLAKNIQYF.

This clone has only a few counts. The chain uses TRBV2 and TRBJ1-2; 10 bases match TRBD1. This CDR3 has 14 residues. Trimming took 7 bases from V and 8 from J; bases not matched to a gene: 10. CDR1 is SNHLY and CDR2 is FYNNEI in the germline V gene. The CDR3 reads CASKHRDRGVGYTF. In DNA, the CDR3 is TGTGCCAGCAAACACCGGGACAGGGGAGTGGGCTACACCTTC. The whole variable domain, filled in from reference TRBV2 and TRBJ1-2, reads EPEVTQTPSHQVTQMGQEVILRCVPISNHLYFYWYRQILGQKVEFLVSFYNNEISEKSEIFDDQFSVERPDGSNFTLKIRSTKLEDSAMYFCASKHRDRGVGYTFGSGTRLTVV.

This chain links TRBV11-2 with TRBJ1-5, with TRBD1 matching 7 bases. J was trimmed by 3 bases and V by 3 bases; bases with no gene match: 5. Germline loops: CDR1 SGHAT, CDR2 FQNNGV. This CDR3 is 15 amino acids long. The CDR3 loop is CASSFTGASNQPQHF. The DNA for the CDR3 is TGTGCCAGCAGCTTTACAGGGGCCTCCAATCAGCCCCAGCATTTT. Using reference TRBV11-2 and TRBJ1-5 for the parts outside the CDR3, the full variable domain is EAGVAQSPRYKIIEKRQSVAFWCNPISGHATLYWYQQILGQGPKLLIQFQNNGVVDDSQLPKDRFSAERLKGVDSTLKIQPAKLEDSAVYLCASSFTGASNQPQHFGDGTRLSIL.

This chain joins TRBV6-1 and TRBJ1-5; D unclear. The germline V and J ends were trimmed by 2 bases and 2 bases, with 4 bases remaining between them. The CDR3 has 13 amino acids. Germline CDR1 reads MNHNS; CDR2 reads SASEGT. The CDR3 DNA follows: TGTGCCAGCAGTGAACTCCGCAATCAGCCCCAGCATTTT. As protein: CASSELRNQPQHF.

The chain employs TRBV5-1 and TRBJ1-1, with a weak D call TRBD1 (5 bases). This CDR3 is 16 amino acids long. Trimming removed 4 bases from V and 1 base from J, with 17 bases in between. The germline CDR1 and CDR2 sequences are SGHRS and YFSETQ. In DNA form, the CDR3 reads TGCGCCAGCAGCCCCCTTAGGGGCCTCCGGAACACTGAAGCTTTCTTT. Translation: CASSPLRGLRNTEAFF.